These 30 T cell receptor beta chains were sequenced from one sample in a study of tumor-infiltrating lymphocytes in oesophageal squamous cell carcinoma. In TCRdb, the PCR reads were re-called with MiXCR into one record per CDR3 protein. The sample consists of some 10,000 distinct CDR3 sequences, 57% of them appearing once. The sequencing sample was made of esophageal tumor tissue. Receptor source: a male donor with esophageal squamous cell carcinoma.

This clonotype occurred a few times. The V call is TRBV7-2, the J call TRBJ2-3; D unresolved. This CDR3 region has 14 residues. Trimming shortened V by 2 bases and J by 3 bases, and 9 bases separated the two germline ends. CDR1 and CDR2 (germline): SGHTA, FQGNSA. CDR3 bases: TGTGCCAGCAGCTTATTGTCCGCAACAGATACGCAGTATTTT. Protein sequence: CASSLLSATDTQYF.

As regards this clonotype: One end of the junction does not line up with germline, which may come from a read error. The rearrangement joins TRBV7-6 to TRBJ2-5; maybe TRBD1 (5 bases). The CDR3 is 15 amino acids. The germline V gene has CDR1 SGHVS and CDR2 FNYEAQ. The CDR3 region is CASSLVRTTYNEQYF. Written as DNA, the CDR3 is TGTGCTAGCAGCTTAGTAAGGACAACATACAATGAGCAGTACTTC.

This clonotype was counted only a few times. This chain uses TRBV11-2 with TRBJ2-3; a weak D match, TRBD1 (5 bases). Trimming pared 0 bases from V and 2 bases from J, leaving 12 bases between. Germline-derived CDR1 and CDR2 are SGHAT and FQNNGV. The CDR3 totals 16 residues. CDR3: CASSLESGHFTDTQYF. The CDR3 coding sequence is TGTGCCAGCAGCTTAGAGAGTGGACATTTCACAGATACGCAGTATTTT.

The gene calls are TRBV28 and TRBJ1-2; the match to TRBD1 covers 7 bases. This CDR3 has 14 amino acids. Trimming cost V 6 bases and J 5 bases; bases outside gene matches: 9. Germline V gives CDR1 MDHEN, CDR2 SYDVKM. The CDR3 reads CASRWGGRGYGYTF. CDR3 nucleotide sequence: TGTGCCAGCAGGTGGGGGGGCAGGGGGTATGGCTACACCTTC.

CDR3 loop: CASSLGPVGETQYF. The CDR3 bases are TGTGCCAGCAGCTTAGGCCCGGTTGGGGAGACCCAGTACTTC. The chain couples TRBV7-2 to TRBJ2-1; D is undetermined. With the DNA end fitting TRBJ2-5 better, the J assignment may be wrong. CDR1 SGHTA and CDR2 FQGNSA come from the germline V gene. This CDR3 comprises 14 residues.

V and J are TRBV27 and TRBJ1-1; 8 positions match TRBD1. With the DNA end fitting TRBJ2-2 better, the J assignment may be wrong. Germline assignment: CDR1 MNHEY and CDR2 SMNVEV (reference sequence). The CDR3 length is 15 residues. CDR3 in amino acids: CASSNDRGNTGELFF. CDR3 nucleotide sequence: TGTGCCAGCAGTAATGACAGGGGTAACACCGGGGAGCTGTTTTTT.

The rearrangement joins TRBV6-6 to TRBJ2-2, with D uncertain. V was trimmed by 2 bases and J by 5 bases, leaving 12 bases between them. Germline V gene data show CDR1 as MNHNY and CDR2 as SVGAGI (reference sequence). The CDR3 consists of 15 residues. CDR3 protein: CASSYGVEQTGELFF. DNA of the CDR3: TGTGCCAGCAGTTACGGGGTGGAACAGACCGGGGAGCTGTTTTTT.

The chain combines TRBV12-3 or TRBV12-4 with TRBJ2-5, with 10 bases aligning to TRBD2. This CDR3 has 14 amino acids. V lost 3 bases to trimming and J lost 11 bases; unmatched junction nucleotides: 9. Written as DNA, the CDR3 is TGTGCCAGCAGTTTCAGCGGGAGGGGGGATACGCAGTACTTC. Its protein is CASSFSGRGDTQYF.

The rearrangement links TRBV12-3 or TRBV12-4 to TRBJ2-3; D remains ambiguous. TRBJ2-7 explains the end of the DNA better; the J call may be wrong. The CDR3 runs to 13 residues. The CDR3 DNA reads TGTGCCAGCAGTTTAGGACCCTCTGACGAGCAGTACTTC. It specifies CASSLGPSDEQYF.

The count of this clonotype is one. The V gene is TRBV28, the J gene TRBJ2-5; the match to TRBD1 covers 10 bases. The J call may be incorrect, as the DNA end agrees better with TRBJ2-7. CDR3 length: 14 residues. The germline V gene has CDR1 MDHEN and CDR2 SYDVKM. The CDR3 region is CASSLPGQGFEQYF. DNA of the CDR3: TGTGCCAGCAGTTTGCCGGGACAGGGGTTCGAGCAGTACTTC.

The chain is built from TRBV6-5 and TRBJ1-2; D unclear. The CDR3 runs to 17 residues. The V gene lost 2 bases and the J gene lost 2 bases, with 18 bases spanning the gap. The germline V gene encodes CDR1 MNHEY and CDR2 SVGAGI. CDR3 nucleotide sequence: TGTGCCAGCAGTTACACGGGCTCGGGCCAGTCAAACTATGGCTACACCTTC. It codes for CASSYTGSGQSNYGYTF.

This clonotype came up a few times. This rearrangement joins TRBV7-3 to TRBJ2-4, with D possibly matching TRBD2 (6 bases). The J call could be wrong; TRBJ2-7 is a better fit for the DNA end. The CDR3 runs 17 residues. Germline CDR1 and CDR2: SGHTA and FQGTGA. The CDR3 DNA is TGTGCCAGCAGCTTTTTACTCGGCCGCTCATTGGGGGGCGAGCAGTACTTC. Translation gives CASSFLLGRSLGGEQYF.

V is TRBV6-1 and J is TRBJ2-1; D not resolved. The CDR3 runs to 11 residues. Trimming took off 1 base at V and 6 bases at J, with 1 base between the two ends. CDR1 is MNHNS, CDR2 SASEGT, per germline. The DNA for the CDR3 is TGTGCCAGCAGTGAAGTCAATGAGCAGTTCTTC. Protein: CASSEVNEQFF.

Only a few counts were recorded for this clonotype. This CDR3 is CASSPLNSYEQYF. The CDR3 bases are TGTGCCAGCAGCCCGCTGAACTCCTACGAGCAGTACTTC. The rearrangement uses TRBV7-9 and TRBJ2-7, with unresolved D. CDR1 is SEHNR, CDR2 FQNEAQ, per germline (reference sequence). With 5 bases removed from V and 0 bases from J, the gap between germline ends came to 8 bases. This CDR3 region has 13 residues.

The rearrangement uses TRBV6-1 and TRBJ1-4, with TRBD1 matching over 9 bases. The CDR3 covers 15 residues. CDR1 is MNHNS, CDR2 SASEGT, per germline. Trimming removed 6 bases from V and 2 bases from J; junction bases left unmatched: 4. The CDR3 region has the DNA TGTGCCAGCAGCAGGGACAGGGCCACTAATGAAAAACTGTTTTTT. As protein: CASSRDRATNEKLFF.

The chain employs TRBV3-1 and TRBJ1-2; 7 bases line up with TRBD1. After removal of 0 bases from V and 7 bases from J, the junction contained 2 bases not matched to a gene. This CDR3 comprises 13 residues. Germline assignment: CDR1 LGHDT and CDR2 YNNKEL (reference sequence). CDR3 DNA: TGTGCCAGCAGCCAAGATCAGGGGGGTGGCTACACCTTC. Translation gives CASSQDQGGGYTF.

In DNA, the CDR3 is TGTGCCAGCAGCTCGAAGCGGGGCAGCACAGATACGCAGTATTTT. Translation gives CASSSKRGSTDTQYF. The chain uses TRBV7-2 and TRBJ2-3, with 7 nucleotides matching TRBD2. Trimming removed 4 bases from V and 0 bases from J; junction bases left unmatched: 4. This CDR3 is built from 15 residues. CDR1 is SGHTA, CDR2 FQGNSA, per germline.

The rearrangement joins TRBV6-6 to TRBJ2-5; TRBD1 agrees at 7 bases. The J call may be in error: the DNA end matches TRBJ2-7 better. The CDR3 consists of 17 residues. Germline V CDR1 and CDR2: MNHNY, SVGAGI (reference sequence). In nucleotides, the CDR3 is TGTGCCAGCAGTTACCGGAAAACAGGGGATTGGTCCTACGAGCAGTACTTC. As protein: CASSYRKTGDWSYEQYF.

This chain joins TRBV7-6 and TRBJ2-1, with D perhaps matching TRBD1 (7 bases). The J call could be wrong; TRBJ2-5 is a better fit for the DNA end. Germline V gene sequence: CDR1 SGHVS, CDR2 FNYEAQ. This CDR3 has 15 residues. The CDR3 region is CASSAKTGRQETQYF. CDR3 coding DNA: TGTGCCAGCAGCGCTAAGACAGGGAGGCAAGAGACCCAGTACTTC.

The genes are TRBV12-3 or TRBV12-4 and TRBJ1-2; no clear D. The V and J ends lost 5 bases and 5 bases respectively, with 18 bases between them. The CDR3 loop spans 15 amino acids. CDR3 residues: CASSPPGYPIYGYTF. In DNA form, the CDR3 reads TGTGCCAGCAGTCCGCCCGGGTACCCCATTTATGGCTACACCTTC.

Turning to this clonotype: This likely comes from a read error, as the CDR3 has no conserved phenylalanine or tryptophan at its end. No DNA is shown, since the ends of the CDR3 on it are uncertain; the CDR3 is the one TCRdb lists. The CDR3 here is CATSDLRGS. The chain employs TRBV24-1 and TRBJ1-6; the D segment call TRBD1 is taken from the table without a DNA check. Germline CDR1 is KGHDR and CDR2 is SFDVKD. The CDR3 adds up to 9 amino acids, both ends counted.

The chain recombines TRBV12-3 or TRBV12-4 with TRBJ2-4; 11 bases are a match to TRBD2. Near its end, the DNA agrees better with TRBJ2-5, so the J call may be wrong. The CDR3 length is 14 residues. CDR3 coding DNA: TGTGCCAGCGGACTAGCGGGCCGCCGAGAGACCCAGTACTTC. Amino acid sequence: CASGLAGRRETQYF.

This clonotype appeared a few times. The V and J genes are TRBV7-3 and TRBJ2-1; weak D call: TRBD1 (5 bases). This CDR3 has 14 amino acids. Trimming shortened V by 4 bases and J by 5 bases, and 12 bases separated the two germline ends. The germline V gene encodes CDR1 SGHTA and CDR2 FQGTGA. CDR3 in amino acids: CASSWGGPNNEQFF. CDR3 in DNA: TGTGCCAGCAGCTGGGGCGGACCAAACAATGAGCAGTTCTTC.

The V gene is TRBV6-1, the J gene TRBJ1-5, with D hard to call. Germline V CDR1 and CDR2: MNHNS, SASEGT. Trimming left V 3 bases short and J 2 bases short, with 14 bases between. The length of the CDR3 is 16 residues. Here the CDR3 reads CASSEYWVWGNQPQHF. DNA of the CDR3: TGTGCCAGCAGTGAGTACTGGGTTTGGGGCAATCAGCCCCAGCATTTT.

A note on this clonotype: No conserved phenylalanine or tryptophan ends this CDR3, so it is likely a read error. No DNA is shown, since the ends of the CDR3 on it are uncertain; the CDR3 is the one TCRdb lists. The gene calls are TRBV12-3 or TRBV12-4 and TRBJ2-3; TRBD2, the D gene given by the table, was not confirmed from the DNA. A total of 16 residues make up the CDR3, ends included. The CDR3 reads CASSWTSGGYEQYFGP.

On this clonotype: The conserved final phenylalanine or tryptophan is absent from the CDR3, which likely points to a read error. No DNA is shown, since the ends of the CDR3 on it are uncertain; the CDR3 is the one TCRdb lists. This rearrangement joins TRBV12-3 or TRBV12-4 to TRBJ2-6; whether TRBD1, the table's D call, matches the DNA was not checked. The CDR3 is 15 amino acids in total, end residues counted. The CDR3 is CASSFVPSDEQYFGA.

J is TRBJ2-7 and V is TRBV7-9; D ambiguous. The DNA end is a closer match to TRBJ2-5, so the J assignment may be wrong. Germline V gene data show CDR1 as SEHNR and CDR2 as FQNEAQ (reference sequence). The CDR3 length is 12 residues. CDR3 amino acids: CASSSPVETQYF. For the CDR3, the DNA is TGTGCCAGCAGCAGTCCTGTGGAGACCCAGTACTTC.

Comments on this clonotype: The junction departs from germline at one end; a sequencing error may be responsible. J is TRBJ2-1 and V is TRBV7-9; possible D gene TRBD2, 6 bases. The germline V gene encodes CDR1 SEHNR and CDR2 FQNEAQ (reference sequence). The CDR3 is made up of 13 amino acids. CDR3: CASSLTGTGEQFF. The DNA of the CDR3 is TGTGCTAGCAGCCTCACCGGGACTGGGGAGCAGTTCTTC.

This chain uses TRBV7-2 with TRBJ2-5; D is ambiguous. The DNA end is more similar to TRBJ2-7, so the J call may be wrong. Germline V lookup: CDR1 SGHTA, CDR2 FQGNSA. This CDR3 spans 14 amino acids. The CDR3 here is CASSLIGRLGEQYF. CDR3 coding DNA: TGTGCCAGCAGCTTAATCGGAAGGTTAGGCGAGCAGTACTTC.

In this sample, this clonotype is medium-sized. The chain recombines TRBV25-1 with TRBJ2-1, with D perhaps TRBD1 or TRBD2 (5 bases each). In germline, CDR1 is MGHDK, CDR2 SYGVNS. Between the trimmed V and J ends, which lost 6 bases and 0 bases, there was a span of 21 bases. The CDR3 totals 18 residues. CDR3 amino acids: CASRPNLGPTDSYNEQFF. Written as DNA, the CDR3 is TGTGCCAGCAGACCAAATTTGGGACCTACCGACTCCTACAATGAGCAGTTCTTC.